This T cell receptor (beta chain) was identified during a study of T cell responses to AZD1222 COVID-19 vaccine. Study in general: Pooled in the analysis were second doses at about 4 or about 12 weeks.

Germline V gene data show CDR1 as LGHDT and CDR2 as YNNKEL (reference sequence). The CDR3 length is 15 residues. The trim removed 2 bases at V and 4 bases at J, leaving 3 bases unmatched. Measured with immunoSEQ multiplex PCR; TCRdb has only the in-frame clones, and not every one. This sample has 150,000 to 200,000 clones; less than 95% occur once, and the top ten carry 0.64%. Findings and limits, study-wide: Baseline serology detected seropositivity in only a handful of AZD1222 recipients. Across spike, vaccine-associated CD4 TCRs were found, dominant at 160-218 and 743-854.

As regards this clone: What it binds is not known.

The sample was peripheral blood, taken on day 0 of AZD1222 vaccination. The TCR originated in an adult in good health. The V gene is TRBV3-1 (or the pseudogene TRBV3-2), the J gene TRBJ2-1; TRBD2 matches at 9 bases. CDR3 region: CASSQRRGGYNEQFF. Here the CDR3 DNA reads TGTGCCAGCAGCCAAAGGCGGGGGGGATACAATGAGCAGTTCTTC.